The clone carrying this T cell receptor (beta chain) came up a few times. Antigen unknown. Indicated time point: patch test 1, 2 weeks after DPC sensitization. As to treatment: therapeutic diphenylcyclopropenone sensitization with weekly scalp DPC. The entry originates in a study of human T cells and chemical hapten exposure. Broader study findings: In comparison with controls, expanded TCRs gave rise to a significantly larger number of large CDR3 similarity clusters.

Trimming pared 5 bases from V and 0 bases from J, leaving 10 bases between. The CDR3 runs 15 residues. Germline V gene data show CDR1 as SEHNR and CDR2 as FQNEAQ (reference sequence). Individual cDNA molecules (in the library) carried attached unique molecular identifiers. TCRdb recomputed calls from the RACE reads with MiXCR, one row per CDR3 protein. The table records approximately 77,000 distinct CDR3 sequences, over 6% of them present only once. The chain recombines TRBV7-9 with TRBJ1-4, with D possibly TRBD1 on 5 matching bases. The source material was whole blood, sampled in connection with sensitization to the hapten diphenylcyclopropenone (DPC). The TCR sequence derives from a woman aged 25 to 39 with alopecia areata. Some clones in this sample may be carry-over from other donors' samples. The CDR3 DNA reads as TGTGCCAGCAGCGCCGACAGATCAACTAATGAAAAACTGTTTTTT. Translated: CASSADRSTNEKLFF.